A single sample gave rise to the 32 T cell receptor beta chains below, sequenced in a study of blood T cells in healthy people across ages. Combining a sample-barcoded 5' primer with a J-beta primer mix, a second PCR ran for roughly 7 to 11 cycles. TCRdb reprocessed the 5' RACE reads with MiXCR, giving one entry per CDR3 protein. The table records roughly 800,000 distinct CDR3 sequences, more than 25% of them present only once. The sample was also reused in another study, on T cells of mothers and their children.

The sample comprised blood. These receptors were taken from a boy younger than 18 in good health.

V and J are TRBV20-1 and TRBJ2-5, with 8 bases identical to TRBD2. The assigned J gene may be wrong: the sequence end matches TRBJ2-7 better. CDR1 is DFQATT and CDR2 is SNEGSKA in the germline V gene (reference sequence). The CDR3 has 15 residues. CDR3 region: CSARGTSPRAYEQYF. The CDR3 coding sequence is TGCAGTGCTAGAGGGACTAGCCCTAGGGCCTACGAGCAGTACTTC.

This clonotype was detected only a few times. The V and J genes are TRBV20-1 and TRBJ2-5, with TRBD2 as a possible D gene (6 bases). Germline V gene lookup returns CDR1 DFQATT and CDR2 SNEGSKA (reference sequence). This CDR3 spans 13 amino acids. The V end was cut by 1 base, the J end by 5 bases, with 11 bases between. CDR3 DNA sequence: TGCAGTGCTAGAGTTCGACTAGAGGAGACCCAGTACTTC. It codes for CSARVRLEETQYF.

Ten or more counts support this clonotype. The V and J genes are TRBV5-1 and TRBJ2-5; 8 positions match TRBD2. Germline values: CDR1 SGHRS, CDR2 YFSETQ. With 5 bases clipped from V and 1 base from J, the junction kept 4 bases outside the gene matches. The CDR3 loop spans 14 amino acids. CDR3 coding DNA: TGCGCCAGCAGGACAACTAGCGGCCAAGAGACCCAGTACTTC. It encodes CASRTTSGQETQYF.

This CDR3 reads CASRMDGPPRNEQFF. Here the CDR3 DNA reads TGCGCCAGCAGAATGGACGGACCCCCAAGAAATGAGCAGTTCTTC. This chain joins TRBV5-1 and TRBJ2-1, with no clear D. Per germline, CDR1 SGHRS and CDR2 YFSETQ. Trimming took 5 bases from V and 7 from J, leaving 19 bases between them. The CDR3 is made up of 15 amino acids.

The V gene is TRBV4-1, the J gene TRBJ2-7; maybe TRBD2 (6 bases). CDR1 and CDR2 (germline): MGHRA, YSYEKL. The CDR3 covers 16 residues. V lost 1 base and J lost 7, with 20 bases in between. The CDR3 here is CASSQVGRGRTGEQYF. As DNA, the CDR3 is TGCGCCAGCAGCCAAGTCGGGCGGGGCAGGACGGGGGAGCAGTACTTC.

The CDR3 DNA follows: TGTGCCAGCAGTTTATGGGAGAATGAAAAACTGTTTTTT. It specifies CASSLWENEKLFF. The chain couples TRBV12-3 or TRBV12-4 to TRBJ1-4; D not resolved. The CDR3 is made up of 13 amino acids. V dropped 2 bases and J dropped 5 bases, with 6 bases sitting between them.

Only a few counts were recorded for this clonotype. This chain joins TRBV20-1 and TRBJ2-2, with D possibly being TRBD1 (6 bases). The germline V gene encodes CDR1 DFQATT and CDR2 SNEGSKA (reference sequence). This CDR3 is 13 amino acids long. V gave up 0 bases and J gave up 6 bases, with 8 bases separating them. CDR3 sequence: CSARDPGAGELFF. The CDR3 coding sequence is TGCAGTGCTAGAGATCCAGGGGCCGGGGAGCTGTTTTTT.

This clonotype was detected a few times. The chain carries TRBV19 and TRBJ2-7; 7 bases align to TRBD2. The CDR3 covers 12 residues. CDR1 and CDR2 (germline): LNHDA, SQIVND (reference sequence). V lost 8 bases, J lost 2 bases, and 3 bases stayed unmatched. The CDR3 coding sequence is TGTGCCAGTGGGGGGGGTGCCTACGAGCAGTACTTC. This translates into CASGGGAYEQYF.

This clonotype was seen only a few times. This rearrangement joins TRBV9 to TRBJ1-1; D may be TRBD1 (6 bases). Deletions cut 4 bases from V and 7 bases from J, with 14 bases between. From germline, CDR1 is SGDLS and CDR2 YYNGEE. The CDR3 contains 13 residues. CDR3 sequence (DNA): TGTGCCAGCAGCTCCAAGACAGGAGGTGAAGCTTTCTTT. Its protein product is CASSSKTGGEAFF.

V and J are TRBV2 and TRBJ2-1, with TRBD2 matching 9 bases. This CDR3 contains 16 residues. Germline V gene sequence: CDR1 SNHLY, CDR2 FYNNEI. J gave up 9 bases and V 6 bases, and 15 bases lay outside the gene matches. CDR3 sequence reads: CASSDFYSGGLGEQFF. The CDR3 DNA follows: TGTGCCAGCAGCGACTTTTACAGCGGGGGGCTCGGTGAGCAGTTCTTC.

This clonotype has more than one count but fewer than ten. The rearrangement joins TRBV20-1 to TRBJ2-5; TRBD2 is a possible D gene (6 bases). The DNA matches TRBJ2-1 better at its end, which makes the J call doubtful. The CDR3 runs 12 residues. Germline V CDR1 and CDR2: DFQATT, SNEGSKA (reference sequence). The CDR3 DNA follows: TGCAGTGCCCCTGGGAAGGGAGGCGAGCAGTTCTTC. It specifies CSAPGKGGEQFF.

This clonotype was seen more than once but under ten times. The chain couples TRBV20-1 to TRBJ1-5; D is possibly TRBD1 (6 bases). V was shortened by 0 bases and J by 4 bases, with 13 bases between the two germline ends. This CDR3 region has 15 residues. Germline V gene data show CDR1 as DFQATT and CDR2 as SNEGSKA (reference sequence). As DNA, the CDR3 is TGCAGTGCTAGAGATCCTCGAACAGGGAATCAGCCCCAGCATTTT. This gives the protein CSARDPRTGNQPQHF.

This clonotype appeared a few times. The chain links TRBV5-5 to TRBJ1-4; D possibly corresponds to TRBD1 (5 bases). The germline gives CDR1 SGHKS, CDR2 YYEKEE (reference sequence). This CDR3 spans 13 amino acids. V lost 6 bases, J lost 5 bases, and 11 bases lay in between. The CDR3 sequence is CASTPGFNEKLFF. The CDR3 nucleotides read TGTGCCAGCACCCCAGGGTTCAATGAAAAACTGTTTTTT.

This clonotype was observed a few times. The V and J genes are TRBV28 and TRBJ2-4; D possibly corresponds to TRBD2 (7 bases). Looked up from germline, CDR1 is MDHEN and CDR2 is SYDVKM. V was pared by 2 bases and J by 4 bases, with 21 bases between. The CDR3 is made up of 18 amino acids. The CDR3 DNA sequence: TGTGCCAGCAGTTTAGGGCGATGGGGGGGCCTCCTAAAAAACATTCAGTACTTC. Protein: CASSLGRWGGLLKNIQYF.

This clonotype was detected only a few times. V usage is TRBV7-2 and J usage is TRBJ1-5; 7 bases fit TRBD1. The V gene end was trimmed by 1 base and the J gene end by 7 bases; junction bases not matched to a gene: 7. Germline CDR1 reads SGHTA; CDR2 reads FQGNSA. The CDR3 length is 15 residues. This CDR3 is CASSLGGTEGQPQHF. CDR3 bases: TGTGCCAGCAGCTTAGGTGGGACAGAGGGACAGCCCCAGCATTTT.

The V gene is TRBV20-1, the J gene TRBJ2-1, with 15 bases matching TRBD2. Germline assignment: CDR1 DFQATT and CDR2 SNEGSKA (reference sequence). The CDR3 consists of 14 residues. The V segment lost 6 bases and the J segment 7 bases; nucleotides outside the gene matches: 4. The chain's CDR3 is CSARGTSGRNEQFF. CDR3 DNA sequence: TGCAGTGCCAGGGGGACTAGCGGGAGGAATGAGCAGTTCTTC.

This sequence joins TRBV2 and TRBJ2-5; 9 positions agree with TRBD1. This CDR3 region has 15 residues. The J segment lost 2 bases and the V segment lost 3 bases, leaving 4 bases of the junction unmatched. From germline, CDR1 is SNHLY and CDR2 FYNNEI. The CDR3 DNA reads TGTGCCAGCAGTGATAGGGACAGGGTACAAGAGACCCAGTACTTC. The encoded protein is CASSDRDRVQETQYF.

This clonotype was seen a few times. This sequence joins TRBV4-1 and TRBJ1-4; TRBD1 aligns across 7 bases. CDR3 length: 15 amino acids. CDR1 and CDR2 (germline): MGHRA, YSYEKL. V was pared by 4 bases and J by 7 bases, with 9 bases of the junction left unmatched. CDR3 DNA: TGCGCCAGCAGCCGATCGACAGGGCCTGGTGAAAAACTGTTTTTT. Its protein product is CASSRSTGPGEKLFF.

The CDR3 DNA reads as TGTGCCAGCAGCCAGCAACACGTGGTTTTCTTT. Protein sequence: CASSQQHVVFF. The chain recombines TRBV3-1 with TRBJ1-1; no definite D call. The V and J ends lost 3 bases and 13 bases respectively, with 12 bases between them. This CDR3 has 11 residues. Germline values: CDR1 LGHDT, CDR2 YNNKEL (reference sequence). Looking up the rest from reference TRBV3-1 and TRBJ1-1 gives the full variable domain: DTAVSQTPKYLVTQMGNDKSIKCEQNLGHDTMYWYKQDSKKFLKIMFSYNNKELIINETVPNRFSPKSPDKAHLNLHINSLELGDSAVYFCASSQQHVVFFGQGTRLTVV.

The genes are TRBV7-9 and TRBJ2-5, with 8 bases fitting TRBD2. This CDR3 has 16 residues. J was trimmed by 5 bases and V by 3 bases; bases with no gene match: 11. The germline V gene encodes CDR1 SEHNR and CDR2 FQNEAQ (reference sequence). The CDR3 nucleotides are TGTGCCAGCAGCTTTATGAGTCCCGGCGGGGGGGAGACCCAGTACTTC. Its translation is CASSFMSPGGGETQYF.

This clonotype was seen only a few times. V usage is TRBV20-1 and J usage is TRBJ1-2, with 7 nucleotides matching TRBD1. J was trimmed by 0 bases and V by 4 bases; bases with no gene match: 17. In germline, CDR1 is DFQATT, CDR2 SNEGSKA (reference sequence). This CDR3 region has 18 residues. The CDR3: CSANHRGGDGNANYGYTF. The CDR3 DNA sequence: TGCAGTGCTAACCACAGGGGAGGAGACGGGAACGCTAACTATGGCTACACCTTC.

On this clonotype itself: One junction end does not reproduce the germline sequence, and a read error may be involved. The V call is TRBV4-1, the J call TRBJ1-6; D gene unclear. The germline gives CDR1 MGHRA, CDR2 YSYEKL. The CDR3 spans 16 residues. In nucleotides, the CDR3 is TGCGCCAGCAGCCAAGCCCGGAGCTCCTATAATTCACCCTTCCACTTT. Its protein product is CASSQARSSYNSPFHF.

In its sample, this clonotype was seen a few times. CDR3 bases: TGCAGTGCTAGTCCCGTACGGGATACGCAGTATTTT. Translation: CSASPVRDTQYF. The chain employs TRBV20-1 and TRBJ2-3; D not certain. The CDR3 has 12 amino acids. Trimming took off 3 bases at V and 6 bases at J, with 10 bases between the two ends. The germline V gene encodes CDR1 DFQATT and CDR2 SNEGSKA (reference sequence).

V usage is TRBV20-1 and J usage is TRBJ1-3; 8 nucleotides agree with TRBD1. V shed 6 bases, J shed 0 bases, and the junction held 13 bases outside the gene matches. This CDR3 region has 17 residues. Germline V gene sequence: CDR1 DFQATT, CDR2 SNEGSKA (reference sequence). The CDR3 region is CSARGQGQGRSGNTIYF. CDR3 nucleotide sequence: TGCAGTGCCCGCGGACAGGGCCAGGGGCGCTCTGGAAACACCATATATTTT.

This chain connects TRBV5-1 to TRBJ1-1, with 12 bases matching TRBD1. Germline trimming cut 3 bases from V and 8 bases from J; bases unmatched to any gene: 5. CDR1 SGHRS and CDR2 YFSETQ come from the germline V gene. This CDR3 has 14 residues. The CDR3 nucleotides read TGCGCCAGCAGCTGGGGGACAGGGGGCGACGAAGCTTTCTTT. This sequence encodes CASSWGTGGDEAFF.

This clonotype was recorded a few times. The chain couples TRBV20-1 to TRBJ2-7; maybe TRBD1 (5 bases). Trimming took off 1 base at V and 2 bases at J, with 18 bases between the two ends. This CDR3 is 16 amino acids long. CDR1 is DFQATT, CDR2 SNEGSKA, per germline (reference sequence). This chain's CDR3 is CSARVSPGLPTYEQYF. The CDR3 coding sequence is TGCAGTGCTAGAGTGTCGCCAGGGCTGCCGACCTACGAGCAGTACTTC.

V gene TRBV4-2 combines with J gene TRBJ1-5, with D maybe TRBD1 (6 bases). The V and J ends lost 1 base and 4 bases respectively, with 11 bases between them. CDR1 and CDR2 (germline): LGHNA, YNFKEQ. CDR3 length equals 15 residues. CDR3 amino acids: CASSQGYRENQPQHF. The CDR3 region has the DNA TGTGCCAGCAGCCAAGGGTACAGGGAGAATCAGCCCCAGCATTTT.

The rearrangement joins TRBV3-1 to TRBJ2-5; 10 bases are a match to TRBD2. The germline V gene has CDR1 LGHDT and CDR2 YNNKEL (reference sequence). Trimming cost V 6 bases and J 2 bases; bases outside gene matches: 12. This CDR3 has 17 residues. CDR3 protein: CASSPMASGRHQETQYF. CDR3 DNA: TGTGCCAGCAGTCCAATGGCTAGCGGGAGACATCAAGAGACCCAGTACTTC.

This clonotype has a handful of counts. V is TRBV5-1 and J is TRBJ2-5; tentatively, D is TRBD1 or TRBD2 (5 bases each). Germline CDR1 and CDR2: SGHRS and YFSETQ. The CDR3 has 15 residues. Trimming stripped 3 bases from V and 1 base from J, with 13 bases between. CDR3 in DNA: TGCGCCAGCAGCTCTAGACCCGGGACCCAAGAGACCCAGTACTTC. This translates into CASSSRPGTQETQYF.

This sequence joins TRBV13 and TRBJ1-2; 11 positions agree with TRBD1. Looked up from germline, CDR1 is PRHDT and CDR2 is FYEKMQ (reference sequence). Germline trimming cut 5 bases from V and 3 bases from J; bases unmatched to any gene: 14. The CDR3 spans 18 residues. DNA for the CDR3: TGTGCCAGCAGCATGGGACAGGGGGAACTAAGGGGGGACTATGGCTACACCTTC. It translates to CASSMGQGELRGDYGYTF.

The chain employs TRBV10-3 and TRBJ1-1, with D maybe TRBD1 (5 bases). CDR1 ENHRY and CDR2 SYGVKD come from the germline V gene. V was pared by 0 bases and J by 1 base, with 15 bases between. The CDR3 totals 17 residues. CDR3: CAISESLVRTQNTEAFF. DNA for the CDR3: TGTGCCATCAGTGAGTCGCTTGTCCGGACACAGAACACTGAAGCTTTCTTT.

This rearrangement joins TRBV5-1 to TRBJ2-1; D may be TRBD1 (5 bases). Germline V CDR1 and CDR2: SGHRS, YFSETQ. The CDR3 is 14 residues long. Deletions cut 1 base from V and 8 bases from J, with 13 bases between. CDR3 protein: CASSLTGTSDEQFF. Written as DNA, the CDR3 is TGCGCCAGCAGCTTGACAGGTACGAGTGATGAGCAGTTCTTC. The full variable domain, in which reference TRBV5-1 and TRBJ2-1 provide the parts outside the CDR3, is KAGVTQTPRYLIKTRGQQVTLSCSPISGHRSVSWYQQTPGQGLQFLFEYFSETQRNKGNFPGRFSGRQFSNSRSEMNVSTLELGDSALYLCASSLTGTSDEQFFGPGTRLTVL.